One sample yielded the 13 T cell receptor beta chains listed below, sequenced in a study of early T cells in non-severe SARS-CoV-2 infection. In TCRdb, the 5' RACE reads were re-called with MiXCR into one record per CDR3 protein. Of roughly 67,000 distinct CDR3 sequences detected, 11% appear once; the ten largest clones hold around 6.1%. Sample: whole blood. These receptors were obtained from an adult who was a healthcare worker with PCR-confirmed SARS-CoV-2 infection or an uninfected control (not recorded which).

In this sample, this clonotype turned up many times. Here the CDR3 reads CASSATTKLPDTQYF. In DNA form, the CDR3 reads TGTGCCAGCAGTGCGACGACTAAGCTGCCAGATACGCAGTATTTT. V is TRBV9 and J is TRBJ2-3; maybe TRBD2 (5 bases). Between the trimmed V and J ends, which lost 5 bases and 4 bases, there was a span of 17 bases. The CDR3 sequence is 15 residues long. Germline values: CDR1 SGDLS, CDR2 YYNGEE.

The gene calls are TRBV20-1 and TRBJ2-7; a possible D gene is TRBD2 (5 bases). V was pared by 0 bases and J by 3 bases, with 9 bases between. Germline V gene data show CDR1 as DFQATT and CDR2 as SNEGSKA (reference sequence). The CDR3 spans 13 residues. Written as DNA, the CDR3 is TGCAGTGCTAGAGATCGGGGTCGCTACGAGCAGTACTTC. This encodes CSARDRGRYEQYF.

This clonotype was recorded many times. This chain joins TRBV27 and TRBJ1-5, with D unresolved. The CDR3 spans 15 residues. V lost 3 bases and J 6 bases, leaving 15 bases between the germline ends. The germline V gene encodes CDR1 MNHEY and CDR2 SMNVEV (reference sequence). In nucleotides, the CDR3 is TGTGCCAGCAGTTTTAGGGTCGTCGCTATTCAGCCCCAGCATTTT. Protein product: CASSFRVVAIQPQHF.

This clonotype was detected ten times or more. The chain is built from TRBV10-3 and TRBJ2-2; TRBD1 matches at 7 bases. The germline gives CDR1 ENHRY, CDR2 SYGVKD. CDR3 length: 17 amino acids. Unmatched junction bases numbered 8, after V lost 4 bases and J lost 0 bases. The DNA of the CDR3 is TGTGCCATCAGTGGCCCGGGACAGCTCCCGAACACCGGGGAGCTGTTTTTT. Translation gives CAISGPGQLPNTGELFF.

A few counts support this clonotype. This chain uses TRBV30 with TRBJ2-1, with 9 positions matching TRBD1. Germline CDR1 reads GTSNPN; CDR2 reads SVGIG (reference sequence). V trimming: 5 bases; J trimming: 10 bases; junction bases outside the gene matches: 3. This CDR3 has 11 amino acids. This CDR3 reads CAWGTGNEQFF. CDR3 DNA: TGTGCCTGGGGGACAGGGAACGAGCAGTTCTTC.

A note on this clonotype: Possible read error: a much larger clone is one base away. For the CDR3, the DNA is TGTGCCAGCAGCTTAGTAGGCACCGGGGAGCTGTTTTTT. The encoded protein is CASSLVGTGELFF. This chain connects TRBV13 to TRBJ2-2; D not resolved. The CDR3 runs 13 residues. V dropped 1 base and J dropped 4 bases, with 4 bases sitting between them. The germline V gene encodes CDR1 PRHDT and CDR2 FYEKMQ (reference sequence).

The chain carries TRBV6-5 and TRBJ2-5, with D tentatively TRBD2 (6 bases). V lost 2 bases, J lost 5 bases, and 9 bases lay in between. CDR1 and CDR2 from the germline V gene are MNHEY and SVGAGI. The CDR3 totals 13 residues. The CDR3 nucleotides read TGTGCCAGCAGTTACAGGGACTTTGAGACCCAGTACTTC. Encoded protein: CASSYRDFETQYF.

The chain carries TRBV20-1 and TRBJ2-5, with D possibly matching TRBD2 (7 bases). The CDR3 has 11 amino acids. Trimming left V 4 bases short and J 7 bases short, with 10 bases between. Per germline, CDR1 DFQATT and CDR2 SNEGSKA (reference sequence). The CDR3 DNA reads as TGCAGTGCTACGAGGGGGGGGACCCAGTACTTC. It is translated as CSATRGGTQYF.

This clonotype was recorded at least ten times. The chain joins TRBV7-2 to TRBJ2-5; possibly TRBD1 for D (6 bases). This CDR3 has 13 residues. V lost 5 bases, J lost 9 bases, and 16 bases lay in between. Germline V CDR1 and CDR2: SGHTA, FQGNSA. The CDR3 reads CASSSRGQRAQYF. The DNA for the CDR3 is TGTGCCAGCAGCAGCAGGGGTCAGAGAGCCCAGTACTTC.

This clonotype has a handful of counts. The chain has TRBV5-1 and TRBJ1-2, with 8 positions matching TRBD1. The V gene end was trimmed by 4 bases and the J gene end by 8 bases; junction bases not matched to a gene: 13. The CDR3 length is 15 residues. Per germline, CDR1 SGHRS and CDR2 YFSETQ. The CDR3, as DNA: TGCGCCAGCAGCGAGAGAAGGGACAGGCGAGGCGGCTACACCTTC. Its translation: CASSERRDRRGGYTF. Filled out from reference TRBV5-1 and TRBJ1-2, the complete variable domain reads KAGVTQTPRYLIKTRGQQVTLSCSPISGHRSVSWYQQTPGQGLQFLFEYFSETQRNKGNFPGRFSGRQFSNSRSEMNVSTLELGDSALYLCASSERRDRRGGYTFGSGTRLTVV.

Only a few counts were recorded for this clonotype. The CDR3 coding sequence is TGTGCCTGGAGTCTGCGAACCTACGAGCAGTACTTC. Its protein is CAWSLRTYEQYF. This chain links TRBV30 with TRBJ2-7; D not resolved. The germline gives CDR1 GTSNPN, CDR2 SVGIG (reference sequence). The length of the CDR3 is 12 residues. V lost 2 bases to trimming and J lost 2 bases, with 7 bases between them.

This rearrangement joins TRBV5-1 to TRBJ2-7; D unclear. Trimming pared 5 bases from V and 0 bases from J, leaving 12 bases between. Germline V gene data show CDR1 as SGHRS and CDR2 as YFSETQ. The CDR3 is made up of 14 amino acids. CDR3 region: CASREDTDSYEQYF. CDR3 sequence (DNA): TGCGCCAGCAGAGAAGACACAGACTCCTACGAGCAGTACTTC.

The chain has TRBV12-3 or TRBV12-4 and TRBJ2-1; D is tentatively TRBD1 or TRBD2 (6 bases each). V lost 3 bases and J lost 6, with 18 bases in between. The CDR3 runs to 16 residues. CDR3 sequence: CASSFRPEGEPNEQFF. The CDR3 DNA follows: TGTGCCAGCAGTTTCCGCCCGGAGGGGGAACCCAATGAGCAGTTCTTC.